This T cell receptor beta chain was recorded in a study of cytomegalovirus exposure and HLA in healthy donors. For the study at large: Genetic ancestry analysis placed around four fifths of the 400 or so donors that were genotyped in the Caucasian-associated cluster.

The PCR had 60 Vbeta and 13 Jbeta primers. Profiling relied on immunoSEQ multiplex PCR, and the TCRdb table lists in-frame clones only, not all of them. The sample has around 120,000 clones; 80% are singletons. Study-level points and caveats: Later analysis associated a missense DCLRE1C variant with TCR beta V- and J-gene trimming.

Trimming pared 5 bases from V and 3 bases from J, leaving 15 bases between. Germline V lookup: CDR1 MNHEY, CDR2 SMNVEV (reference sequence). The CDR3 is made up of 15 amino acids. About this clone itself: Its specificity is unknown.

This chain connects TRBV27 to TRBJ2-3; weak D call: TRBD1 (5 bases). The sequence came from a female donor in good health and CMV-seropositive. Sample: PBMCs. The CDR3 reads CASSGAYEGTDTQYF. The CDR3 bases are TGTGCCAGCAGTGGGGCCTACGAAGGGACAGATACGCAGTATTTT.